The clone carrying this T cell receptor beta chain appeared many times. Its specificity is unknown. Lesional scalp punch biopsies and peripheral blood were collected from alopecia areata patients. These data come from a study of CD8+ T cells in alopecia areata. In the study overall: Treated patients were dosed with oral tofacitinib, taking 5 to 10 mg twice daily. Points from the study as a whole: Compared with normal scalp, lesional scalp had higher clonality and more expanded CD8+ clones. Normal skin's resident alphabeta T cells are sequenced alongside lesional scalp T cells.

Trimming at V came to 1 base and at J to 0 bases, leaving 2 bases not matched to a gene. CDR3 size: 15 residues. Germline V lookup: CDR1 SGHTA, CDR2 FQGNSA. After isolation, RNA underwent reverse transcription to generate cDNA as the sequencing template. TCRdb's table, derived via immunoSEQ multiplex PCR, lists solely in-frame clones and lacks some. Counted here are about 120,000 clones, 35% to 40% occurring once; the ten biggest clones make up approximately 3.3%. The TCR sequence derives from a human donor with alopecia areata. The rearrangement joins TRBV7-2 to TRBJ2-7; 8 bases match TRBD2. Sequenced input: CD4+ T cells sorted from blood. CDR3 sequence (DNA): TGTGCCAGCAGCTTAGACGGGGGGGCCTCCTACGAGCAGTACTTC. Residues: CASSLDGGASYEQYF.